Each of the 31 T cell receptor beta chains below was sequenced from the same sample in a study of shared clonotypes between healthy human individuals. Produced via immunoSEQ multiplex PCR; TCRdb's table is partial and in-frame only. Of about 2.2 million clones listed, about 93% were seen once; the top ten hold around 1.8%. CD45RO-negative, CCR7-selected cells formed the naive CD8 fraction, which excluded terminally differentiated effector memory CD45RA+ cells. The sample taken for sequencing was naive CD8+ T cells from PBMCs. The receptors here all came from a man between 18 and 29 years old in good health. Some clones in this sample may be carry-over from other donors' samples.

The chain is built from TRBV6-5 and TRBJ2-7; no definite D call. The CDR3 extends over 13 amino acids. CDR1 and CDR2 from the germline V gene are MNHEY and SVGAGI. The V and J ends lost 5 bases and 1 base respectively, with 9 bases between them. The CDR3 DNA reads as TGTGCCAGCAGTCCCAGAGTGTCCTACGAGCAGTACTTC. This sequence encodes CASSPRVSYEQYF.

This clone was found once. The V gene is TRBV13, the J gene TRBJ2-7; D gene uncertain. The germline V and J ends were trimmed by 5 bases and 3 bases, with 17 bases remaining between them. Germline V lookup: CDR1 PRHDT, CDR2 FYEKMQ (reference sequence). The CDR3 is 15 amino acids. The CDR3 is CASSRPTLSLYEQYF. The CDR3 region has the DNA TGTGCCAGCAGCCGTCCCACCCTAAGCCTCTACGAGCAGTACTTC.

This chain uses TRBV5-4 with TRBJ2-7; D might be TRBD2 (5 bases). From germline, CDR1 is SGHNT and CDR2 YYREEE (reference sequence). This CDR3 contains 13 residues. V was pared by 1 base and J by 0 bases, with 5 bases between. CDR3: CASSLRDSYEQYF. The DNA for the CDR3 is TGTGCCAGCAGCTTGCGGGACTCCTACGAGCAGTACTTC.

This sequence joins TRBV4-1 and TRBJ2-3; TRBD1 might be the D (5 bases). V shed 0 bases and J shed 6 bases, with 10 bases lying between them. Germline assignment: CDR1 MGHRA and CDR2 YSYEKL. The CDR3 has 14 amino acids. The CDR3 bases are TGCGCCAGCAGCCAAGATAGGGGCGTTGATACGCAGTATTTT. Protein: CASSQDRGVDTQYF.

The chain uses TRBV18 and TRBJ1-2, with D perhaps matching TRBD1 (6 bases). Germline V CDR1 and CDR2: KGHSH, LQKENI. CDR3 size: 17 residues. With 0 bases removed from V and 8 bases from J, the gap between germline ends came to 22 bases. The CDR3 spells CASSPPPGEGHIGGYTF. The CDR3, as DNA: TGTGCCAGCTCACCACCCCCAGGGGAAGGGCATATAGGAGGCTACACCTTC. Based on the CDR3 plus reference TRBV18 and TRBJ1-2, the full variable domain is NAGVMQNPRHLVRRRGQEARLRCSPMKGHSHVYWYRQLPEEGLKFMVYLQKENIIDESGMPKERFSAEFPKEGPSILRIQQVVRGDSAAYFCASSPPPGEGHIGGYTFGSGTRLTVV.

The chain links TRBV7-6 to TRBJ2-1; D is tentatively TRBD1 or TRBD2 (6 bases each). V was trimmed by 7 bases and J by 8 bases, leaving 15 bases between them. CDR3 length: 13 amino acids. Germline V gene data show CDR1 as SGHVS and CDR2 as FNYEAQ. The CDR3, as DNA: TGTGCCAGCACCCCTCGCCGGGGGCATGAGCAGTTCTTC. It specifies CASTPRRGHEQFF.

V is TRBV30 and J is TRBJ1-2; no clear D gene. Between the trimmed V and J ends, which lost 5 bases and 3 bases, there was a span of 7 bases. Germline CDR1 and CDR2: GTSNPN and SVGIG (reference sequence). The CDR3 spans 11 residues. Here the CDR3 DNA reads TGTGCCTGGGTTGGTCACTATGGCTACACCTTC. This encodes CAWVGHYGYTF.

This chain connects TRBV27 to TRBJ1-1; weak D call: TRBD1 (5 bases). The germline V gene encodes CDR1 MNHEY and CDR2 SMNVEV (reference sequence). Trimming stripped 6 bases from V and 4 bases from J, with 15 bases between. This CDR3 has 14 residues. The CDR3 nucleotides read TGTGCCAGCAGAAGCAGGGCTCTGGGCACTGAAGCTTTCTTT. Translation: CASRSRALGTEAFF.

The chain recombines TRBV7-9 with TRBJ2-7, with TRBD1 matching over 7 bases. V shed 5 bases, J shed 4 bases, and the junction held 8 bases outside the gene matches. The CDR3 extends over 14 amino acids. CDR1 and CDR2 from the germline V gene are SEHNR and FQNEAQ (reference sequence). The CDR3 here is CASSPKGQSYEQYF. The CDR3 nucleotides are TGTGCCAGCAGCCCAAAGGGACAGTCATACGAGCAGTACTTC.

The rearrangement uses TRBV28 and TRBJ2-3; D is unclear. V dropped 5 bases and J dropped 4 bases, with 10 bases sitting between them. The CDR3 length is 13 residues. Germline lookup yields CDR1 MDHEN and CDR2 SYDVKM. The CDR3 protein is CASSPLRADTQYF. DNA for the CDR3: TGTGCCAGCAGTCCCCTCAGAGCAGATACGCAGTATTTT. Filled out from reference TRBV28 and TRBJ2-3, the complete variable domain reads DVKVTQSSRYLVKRTGEKVFLECVQDMDHENMFWYRQDPGLGLRLIYFSYDVKMKEKGDIPEGYSVSREKKERFSLILESASTNQTSMYLCASSPLRADTQYFGPGTRLTVL.

The chain links TRBV4-3 to TRBJ1-4; 11 bases line up with TRBD1. Germline CDR1 reads LGHNA; CDR2 reads YSLEER. This CDR3 spans 17 amino acids. Unmatched junction bases numbered 9, after V lost 4 bases and J lost 5 bases. This CDR3 reads CASSRRTGGERNEKLFF. The CDR3, as DNA: TGCGCCAGCAGCCGACGGACAGGGGGCGAAAGGAATGAAAAACTGTTTTTT.

Worth noting for this clone: This CDR3 is also generated by other DNA sequences in the sample. V and J are TRBV27 and TRBJ2-7; tentatively, D is TRBD2 (6 bases). V was cut by 4 bases and J by 2 bases, with 9 bases left in between. The CDR3 runs 13 residues. CDR1 is MNHEY and CDR2 is SMNVEV in the germline V gene (reference sequence). The CDR3, as DNA: TGTGCCAGCAGTTCGGGAGTACCCTACGAGCAGTACTTC. Protein product: CASSSGVPYEQYF.

The chain employs TRBV7-8 and TRBJ2-1; a possible D gene is TRBD1 (5 bases). The V end was cut by 3 bases, the J end by 10 bases, with 13 bases between. Per the germline V gene, CDR1 is SGHVS and CDR2 is FQNEAQ. This CDR3 comprises 13 residues. The chain's CDR3 is CASSLGPRQEQFF. For the CDR3, the DNA is TGTGCCAGCAGCTTGGGGCCCCGACAAGAGCAGTTCTTC.

V is TRBV19 and J is TRBJ2-7; no firm D call. V lost 3 bases to trimming and J lost 3 bases, with 12 bases between them. CDR1 and CDR2 from the germline V gene are LNHDA and SQIVND (reference sequence). This CDR3 is 14 amino acids long. The CDR3 reads CASSIGKGYYEQYF. CDR3 sequence (DNA): TGTGCCAGTAGTATTGGGAAAGGGTACTACGAGCAGTACTTC.

J is TRBJ2-7 and V is TRBV5-4, with TRBD2 matching 9 bases. This CDR3 has 14 residues. The trim removed 3 bases at V and 4 bases at J, leaving 5 bases unmatched. Germline V gene lookup returns CDR1 SGHNT and CDR2 YYREEE (reference sequence). Here the CDR3 reads CASSYGLAMYEQYF. The CDR3 region has the DNA TGTGCCAGCAGCTACGGACTAGCGATGTACGAGCAGTACTTC.

J is TRBJ1-2 and V is TRBV29-1; no firm D call. Germline V lookup: CDR1 SQVTM, CDR2 ANQGSEA. With 1 base removed from V and 5 bases from J, the gap between germline ends came to 11 bases. The CDR3 spans 13 residues. This CDR3 is CSVEASGRYGYTF. In DNA, the CDR3 is TGCAGCGTTGAAGCGAGTGGCAGATATGGCTACACCTTC.

V and J are TRBV2 and TRBJ2-3, with D perhaps TRBD2 (6 bases). Trimming removed 2 bases at V and 0 bases at J, with 12 bases between. The CDR3 loop spans 16 amino acids. Germline loops: CDR1 SNHLY, CDR2 FYNNEI. The chain's CDR3 is CASSELSGTSTDTQYF. The CDR3 bases are TGTGCCAGCAGTGAACTTAGCGGCACTAGCACAGATACGCAGTATTTT.

This rearrangement joins TRBV2 to TRBJ2-7; 7 bases map to TRBD2. The V segment lost 7 bases and the J segment 4 bases; nucleotides outside the gene matches: 7. Germline loops: CDR1 SNHLY, CDR2 FYNNEI. The CDR3 is made up of 13 amino acids. CDR3 in amino acids: CASTTLADYEQYF. DNA of the CDR3: TGTGCCAGCACCACTCTAGCGGATTACGAGCAGTACTTC.

The chain carries TRBV11-1 and TRBJ2-4, with 10 bases identical to TRBD1. The V gene end was trimmed by 5 bases and the J gene end by 7 bases; junction bases not matched to a gene: 8. Germline V gives CDR1 SGHAT, CDR2 FQDESV (reference sequence). CDR3 length: 15 residues. The CDR3 sequence is CASSPDRGPVNIQYF. The CDR3 DNA sequence: TGTGCCAGCAGCCCAGACAGGGGGCCTGTGAACATTCAGTACTTC.

The chain uses TRBV4-3 and TRBJ2-1, with 7 bases fitting TRBD2. After removal of 0 bases from V and 5 bases from J, the junction contained 7 bases not matched to a gene. The germline V gene encodes CDR1 LGHNA and CDR2 YSLEER. This CDR3 is built from 16 residues. CDR3 coding DNA: TGCGCCAGCAGCCAAGAAGGGGAGGGACTCAACAATGAGCAGTTCTTC. Translating it yields CASSQEGEGLNNEQFF.

The V call is TRBV10-3, the J call TRBJ2-1; D unresolved. Germline loops: CDR1 ENHRY, CDR2 SYGVKD. This CDR3 contains 12 residues. The germline V and J ends were trimmed by 3 bases and 8 bases, with 8 bases remaining between them. CDR3 amino acids: CAISDPRDEQFF. In DNA form, the CDR3 reads TGTGCCATCAGTGACCCTCGGGATGAGCAGTTCTTC.

The gene calls are TRBV4-2 and TRBJ2-3; D is possibly TRBD2 (5 bases). Germline V lookup: CDR1 LGHNA, CDR2 YNFKEQ. The V end lost 1 base, the J end lost 0 bases, and 14 bases lay between the germline ends. This CDR3 has 17 amino acids. Here the CDR3 DNA reads TGTGCCAGCAGCCAAGTGGACGCGGGCTGGAGCACAGATACGCAGTATTTT. It yields the protein CASSQVDAGWSTDTQYF.

This clone has a single count. This chain uses TRBV28 with TRBJ2-7; D possibly uses TRBD1 or TRBD2 (5 bases each). The CDR3 contains 15 residues. Trimming left V 6 bases short and J 2 bases short, with 17 bases between. Per the germline V gene, CDR1 is MDHEN and CDR2 is SYDVKM. The CDR3 DNA reads TGTGCCAGCAGAACCCATCGGGGCGCAACCTACGAGCAGTACTTC. It encodes CASRTHRGATYEQYF. Looking up the rest from reference TRBV28 and TRBJ2-7 gives the full variable domain: DVKVTQSSRYLVKRTGEKVFLECVQDMDHENMFWYRQDPGLGLRLIYFSYDVKMKEKGDIPEGYSVSREKKERFSLILESASTNQTSMYLCASRTHRGATYEQYFGPGTRLTVT.

CDR3 protein: CASSPLGPMRDEQYF. For the CDR3, the DNA is TGCGCCAGCAGCCCACTCGGACCCATGAGAGACGAGCAGTACTTC. The gene calls are TRBV4-1 and TRBJ2-5, with unresolved D. The DNA end lines up better with TRBJ2-7; the J call may be wrong. CDR3 size: 15 residues. Looked up from germline, CDR1 is MGHRA and CDR2 is YSYEKL.

The chain couples TRBV7-9 to TRBJ2-1; D gene unclear. The CDR3 contains 15 residues. From germline, CDR1 is SEHNR and CDR2 FQNEAQ (reference sequence). Trimming took off 1 base at V and 7 bases at J, with 14 bases between the two ends. CDR3 protein: CASSLDYPAANEQFF. For the CDR3, the DNA is TGTGCCAGCAGCTTAGATTACCCTGCGGCAAATGAGCAGTTCTTC.

V gene TRBV27 combines with J gene TRBJ1-5; D uncertain. The CDR3 is 13 amino acids. Germline CDR1 and CDR2: MNHEY and SMNVEV (reference sequence). Trimming shortened V by 1 base and J by 5 bases, and 6 bases separated the two germline ends. The CDR3 coding sequence is TGTGCCAGCAGTTTATTGTTGGATCAGCCCCAGCATTTT. This gives the protein CASSLLLDQPQHF.

As DNA, the CDR3 is TGTGCCAGCAGTGAATTAAATCCGGGACAATCCTATGGCTACACCTTC. Protein product: CASSELNPGQSYGYTF. The rearrangement links TRBV25-1 to TRBJ1-2, with D perhaps TRBD1 (6 bases). Germline V gene lookup returns CDR1 MGHDK and CDR2 SYGVNS. The V gene lost 1 base and the J gene lost 4 bases, with 16 bases spanning the gap. This CDR3 has 16 residues.

The chain links TRBV15 to TRBJ2-7; D remains unclear. The germline CDR1 and CDR2 sequences are LNHNV and YYDKDF (reference sequence). Trimming pared 1 base from V and 2 bases from J, leaving 9 bases between. This CDR3 is built from 14 residues. The CDR3 protein is CATSRASLPYEQYF. The CDR3 coding sequence is TGTGCCACCAGCAGAGCGTCCCTTCCCTACGAGCAGTACTTC. The variable domain in full, with the rest retrieved from reference TRBV15 and TRBJ2-7, is DAMVIQNPRYQVTQFGKPVTLSCSQTLNHNVMYWYQQKSSQAPKLLFHYYDKDFNNEADTPDNFQSRRPNTSFCFLDIRSPGLGDTAMYLCATSRASLPYEQYFGPGTRLTVT.

As regards this clone: The sample contains more than one DNA sequence encoding this CDR3. The chain employs TRBV6-5 and TRBJ1-1; TRBD1 is a possible D gene (5 bases). The CDR3 runs 15 residues. V was pared by 0 bases and J by 4 bases, with 12 bases between. CDR1 and CDR2 (germline): MNHEY, SVGAGI. The CDR3 bases are TGTGCCAGCAGTTACTCGCGCCAGGGAGGCACTGAAGCTTTCTTT. Translating it yields CASSYSRQGGTEAFF.

This clone was observed a single time. V gene TRBV27 combines with J gene TRBJ1-1, with D tentatively TRBD1 (6 bases). Per the germline V gene, CDR1 is MNHEY and CDR2 is SMNVEV (reference sequence). The germline V and J ends were trimmed by 2 bases and 6 bases, with 13 bases remaining between them. CDR3 length: 14 residues. The CDR3 region has the DNA TGTGCCAGCAGTTTACTCCCCCCAGGGGCTGAAGCTTTCTTT. Encoded protein: CASSLLPPGAEAFF.

The rearrangement joins TRBV28 to TRBJ2-2; 8 positions agree with TRBD2. The CDR3 extends over 16 amino acids. The ends lost 7 bases at V and 6 bases at J; junction bases unmatched: 13. Looked up from germline, CDR1 is MDHEN and CDR2 is SYDVKM. CDR3 bases: TGTGCCAGCACCACCACCGATGAACTAGCGGCCGGGGAGCTGTTTTTT. Protein product: CASTTTDELAAGELFF.